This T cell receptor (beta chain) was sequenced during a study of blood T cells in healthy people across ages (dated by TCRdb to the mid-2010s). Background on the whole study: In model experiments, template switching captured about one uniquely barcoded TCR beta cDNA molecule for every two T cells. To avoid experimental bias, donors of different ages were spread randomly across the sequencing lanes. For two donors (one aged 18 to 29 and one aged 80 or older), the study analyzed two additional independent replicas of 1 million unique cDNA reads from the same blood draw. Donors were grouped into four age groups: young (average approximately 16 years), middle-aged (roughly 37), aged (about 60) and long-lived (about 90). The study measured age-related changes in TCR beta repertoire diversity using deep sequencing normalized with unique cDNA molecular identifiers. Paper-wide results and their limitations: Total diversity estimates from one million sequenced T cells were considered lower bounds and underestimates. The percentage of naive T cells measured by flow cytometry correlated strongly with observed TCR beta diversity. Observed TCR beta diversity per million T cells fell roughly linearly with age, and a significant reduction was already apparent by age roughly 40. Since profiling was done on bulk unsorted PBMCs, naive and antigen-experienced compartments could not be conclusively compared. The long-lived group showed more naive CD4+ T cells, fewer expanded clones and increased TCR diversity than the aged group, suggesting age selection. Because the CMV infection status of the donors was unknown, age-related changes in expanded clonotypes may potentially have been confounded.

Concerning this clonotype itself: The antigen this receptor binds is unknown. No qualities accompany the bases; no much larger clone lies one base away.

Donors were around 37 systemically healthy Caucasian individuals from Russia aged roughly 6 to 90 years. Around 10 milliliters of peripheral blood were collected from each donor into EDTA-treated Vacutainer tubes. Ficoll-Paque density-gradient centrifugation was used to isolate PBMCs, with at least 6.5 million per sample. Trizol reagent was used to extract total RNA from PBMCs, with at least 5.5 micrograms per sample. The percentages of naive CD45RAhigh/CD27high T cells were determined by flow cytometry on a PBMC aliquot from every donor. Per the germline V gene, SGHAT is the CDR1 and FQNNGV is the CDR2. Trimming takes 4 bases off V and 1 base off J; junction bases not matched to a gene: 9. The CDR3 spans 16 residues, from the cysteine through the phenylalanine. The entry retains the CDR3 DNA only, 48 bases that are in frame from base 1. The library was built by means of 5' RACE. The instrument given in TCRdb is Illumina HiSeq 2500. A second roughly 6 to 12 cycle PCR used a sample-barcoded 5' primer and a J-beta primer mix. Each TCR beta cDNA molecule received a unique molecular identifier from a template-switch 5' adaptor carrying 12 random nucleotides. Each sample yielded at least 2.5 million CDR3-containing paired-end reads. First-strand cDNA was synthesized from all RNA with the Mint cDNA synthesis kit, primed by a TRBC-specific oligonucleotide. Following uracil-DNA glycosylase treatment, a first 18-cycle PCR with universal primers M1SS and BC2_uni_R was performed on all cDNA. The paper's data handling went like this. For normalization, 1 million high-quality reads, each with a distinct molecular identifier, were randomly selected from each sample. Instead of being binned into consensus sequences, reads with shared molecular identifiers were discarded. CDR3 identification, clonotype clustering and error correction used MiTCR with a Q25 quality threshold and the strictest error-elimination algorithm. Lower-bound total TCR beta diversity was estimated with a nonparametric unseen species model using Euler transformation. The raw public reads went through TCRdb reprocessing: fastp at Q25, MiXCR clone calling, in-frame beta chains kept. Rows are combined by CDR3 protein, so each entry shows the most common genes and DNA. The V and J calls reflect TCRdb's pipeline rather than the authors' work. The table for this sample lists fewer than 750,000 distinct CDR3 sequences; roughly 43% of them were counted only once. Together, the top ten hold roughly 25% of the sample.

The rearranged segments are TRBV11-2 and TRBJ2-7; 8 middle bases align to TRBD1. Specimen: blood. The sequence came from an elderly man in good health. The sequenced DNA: TGTGCCAGCAGCTATGGACAGGGTTTCGGGTCCTACGAGCAGTACTTC. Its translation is CASSYGQGFGSYEQYF.